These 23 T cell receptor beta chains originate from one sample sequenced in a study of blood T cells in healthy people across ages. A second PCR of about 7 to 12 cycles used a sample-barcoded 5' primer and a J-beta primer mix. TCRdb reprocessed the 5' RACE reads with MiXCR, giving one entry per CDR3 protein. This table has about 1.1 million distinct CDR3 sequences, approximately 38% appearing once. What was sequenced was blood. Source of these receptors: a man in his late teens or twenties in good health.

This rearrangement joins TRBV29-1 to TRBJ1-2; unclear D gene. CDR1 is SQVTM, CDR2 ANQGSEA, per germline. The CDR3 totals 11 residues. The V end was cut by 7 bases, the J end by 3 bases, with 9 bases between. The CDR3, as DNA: TGCAGCGGGTGGCAGGACTATGGCTACACCTTC. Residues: CSGWQDYGYTF.

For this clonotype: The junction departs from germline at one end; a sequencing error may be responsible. The CDR3 DNA reads TGTGCCAGCAGTTTTTTGAGTTCAGATACGCGGTATTTT. Protein sequence: CASSFLSSDTRYF. The V call is TRBV12-3 or TRBV12-4, the J call TRBJ2-3; D not resolved. This CDR3 has 13 residues.

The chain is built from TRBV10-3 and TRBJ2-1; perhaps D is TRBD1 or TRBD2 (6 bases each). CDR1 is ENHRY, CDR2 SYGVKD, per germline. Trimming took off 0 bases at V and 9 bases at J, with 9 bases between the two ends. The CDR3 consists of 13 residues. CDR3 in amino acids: CAISESEGGEQFF. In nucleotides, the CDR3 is TGTGCCATCAGTGAGTCGGAGGGGGGTGAGCAGTTCTTC.

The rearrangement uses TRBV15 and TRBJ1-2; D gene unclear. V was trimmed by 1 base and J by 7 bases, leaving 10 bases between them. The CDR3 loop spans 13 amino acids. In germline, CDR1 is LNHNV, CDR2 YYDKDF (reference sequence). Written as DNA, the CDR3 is TGTGCCACCAGCAGAGGATCAGGACTTGGCTACACCTTC. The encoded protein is CATSRGSGLGYTF.

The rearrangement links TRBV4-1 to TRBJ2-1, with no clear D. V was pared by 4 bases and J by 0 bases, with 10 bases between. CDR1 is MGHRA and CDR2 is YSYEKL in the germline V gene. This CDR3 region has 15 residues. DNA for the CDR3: TGCGCCAGCAGCCCCATCGGAAGCTCCTACAATGAGCAGTTCTTC. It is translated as CASSPIGSSYNEQFF.

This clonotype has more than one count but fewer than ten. The CDR3 nucleotides read TGTGCCAGCAGCCTTCAAGGCGGGGGCGATGCCAAAAACATTCAGTACTTC. Its translation: CASSLQGGGDAKNIQYF. The rearrangement uses TRBV28 and TRBJ2-4; the D gene is possibly TRBD2 (7 bases). The CDR3 length is 17 residues. V dropped 6 bases and J dropped 1 base, with 19 bases sitting between them. Germline CDR1 reads MDHEN; CDR2 reads SYDVKM. Using reference TRBV28 and TRBJ2-4 for the parts outside the CDR3, the full variable domain is DVKVTQSSRYLVKRTGEKVFLECVQDMDHENMFWYRQDPGLGLRLIYFSYDVKMKEKGDIPEGYSVSREKKERFSLILESASTNQTSMYLCASSLQGGGDAKNIQYFGAGTRLSVL.

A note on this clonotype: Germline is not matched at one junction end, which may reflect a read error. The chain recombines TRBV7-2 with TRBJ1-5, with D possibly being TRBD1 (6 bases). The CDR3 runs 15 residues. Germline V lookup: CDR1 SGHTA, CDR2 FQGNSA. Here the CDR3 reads CASNLGGQPNQPQHF. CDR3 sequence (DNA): TGTGCCAGCAACTTAGGTGGACAGCCTAATCAGCCCCAGCATTTT. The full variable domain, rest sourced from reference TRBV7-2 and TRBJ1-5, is GAGVSQSPSNKVTEKGKDVELRCDPISGHTALYWYRQSLGQGLEFLIYFQGNSAPDKSGLPSDRFSAERTGGSVSTLTIQRTQQEDSAVYLCASNLGGQPNQPQHFGDGTRLSIL.

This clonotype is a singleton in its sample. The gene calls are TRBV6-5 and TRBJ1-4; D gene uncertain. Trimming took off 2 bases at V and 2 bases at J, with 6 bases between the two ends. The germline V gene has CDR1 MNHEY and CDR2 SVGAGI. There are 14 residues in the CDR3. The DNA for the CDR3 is TGTGCCAGCAGTTACCGTGAGACTAATGAAAAACTGTTTTTT. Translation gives CASSYRETNEKLFF.

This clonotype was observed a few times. For the CDR3, the DNA is TGTGCCAGCAGTTTAGGGTGGGCCCAAGAGGGAAAACTGTTTTTT. It translates to CASSLGWAQEGKLFF. The rearrangement uses TRBV12-3 or TRBV12-4 and TRBJ1-4; D uncertain. The CDR3 runs to 15 residues. Trimming took 1 base from V and 10 from J, leaving 16 bases between them.

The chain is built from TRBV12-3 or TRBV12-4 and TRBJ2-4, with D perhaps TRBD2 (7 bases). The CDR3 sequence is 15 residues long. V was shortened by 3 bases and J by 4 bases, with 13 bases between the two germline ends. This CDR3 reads CASSFWGGAKNIQYF. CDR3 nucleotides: TGTGCCAGCAGTTTCTGGGGGGGGGCGAAAAACATTCAGTACTTC.

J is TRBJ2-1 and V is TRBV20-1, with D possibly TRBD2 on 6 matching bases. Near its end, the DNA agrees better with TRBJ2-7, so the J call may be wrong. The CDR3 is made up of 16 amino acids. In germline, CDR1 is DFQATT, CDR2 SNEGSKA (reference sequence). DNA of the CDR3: TGCAGTGCTGTATACGGGACTCATGGGTCCTACAATGAGCAGTACTTC. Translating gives CSAVYGTHGSYNEQYF.

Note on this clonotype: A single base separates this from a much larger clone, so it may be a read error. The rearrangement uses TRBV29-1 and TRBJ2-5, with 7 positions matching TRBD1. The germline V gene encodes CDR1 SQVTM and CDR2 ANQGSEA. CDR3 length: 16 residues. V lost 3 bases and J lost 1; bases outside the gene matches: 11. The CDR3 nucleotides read TGCAGCGTTGACTTTAGGCCGACAGGGCTCCAAGAGACCCAGTACTTC. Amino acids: CSVDFRPTGLQETQYF.

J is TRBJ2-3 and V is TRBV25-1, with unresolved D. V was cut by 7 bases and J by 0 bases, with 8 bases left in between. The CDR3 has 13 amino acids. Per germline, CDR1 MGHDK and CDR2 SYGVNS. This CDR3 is CASNKASTDTQYF. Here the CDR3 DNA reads TGTGCCAGCAACAAGGCTAGCACAGATACGCAGTATTTT.

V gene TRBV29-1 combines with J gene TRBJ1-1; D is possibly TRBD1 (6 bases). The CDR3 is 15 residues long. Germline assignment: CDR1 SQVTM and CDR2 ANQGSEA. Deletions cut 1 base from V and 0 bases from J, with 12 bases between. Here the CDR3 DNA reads TGCAGCGTTGAAGGAAGGAGGGACATGAACACTGAAGCTTTCTTT. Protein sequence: CSVEGRRDMNTEAFF.

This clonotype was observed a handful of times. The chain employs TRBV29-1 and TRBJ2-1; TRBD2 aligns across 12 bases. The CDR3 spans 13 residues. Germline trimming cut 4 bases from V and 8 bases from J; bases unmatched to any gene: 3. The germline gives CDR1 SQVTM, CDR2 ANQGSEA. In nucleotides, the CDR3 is TGCAGCGTTGCTAGCGGGGGGGCGGATGAGCAGTTCTTC. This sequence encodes CSVASGGADEQFF.

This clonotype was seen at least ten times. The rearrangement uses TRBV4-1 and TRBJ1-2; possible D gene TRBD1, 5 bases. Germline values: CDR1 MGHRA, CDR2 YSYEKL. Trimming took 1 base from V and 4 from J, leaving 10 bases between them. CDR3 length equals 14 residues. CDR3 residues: CASSQGYRSYGYTF. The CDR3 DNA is TGCGCCAGCAGCCAAGGTTACAGGAGCTATGGCTACACCTTC.

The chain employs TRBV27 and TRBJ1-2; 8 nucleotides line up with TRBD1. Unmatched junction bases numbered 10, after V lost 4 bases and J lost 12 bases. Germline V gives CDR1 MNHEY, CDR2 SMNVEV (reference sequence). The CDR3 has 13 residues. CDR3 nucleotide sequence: TGTGCCAGCAGTTCACAGGGGGTTGGTCGCCACACCTTC. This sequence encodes CASSSQGVGRHTF.

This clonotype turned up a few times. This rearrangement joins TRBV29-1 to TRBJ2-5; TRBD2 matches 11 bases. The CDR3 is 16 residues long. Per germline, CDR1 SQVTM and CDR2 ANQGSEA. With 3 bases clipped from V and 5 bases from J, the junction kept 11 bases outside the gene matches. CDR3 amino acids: CSVELGLAAELETQYF. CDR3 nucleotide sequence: TGCAGCGTTGAGTTGGGACTAGCGGCCGAATTGGAGACCCAGTACTTC.

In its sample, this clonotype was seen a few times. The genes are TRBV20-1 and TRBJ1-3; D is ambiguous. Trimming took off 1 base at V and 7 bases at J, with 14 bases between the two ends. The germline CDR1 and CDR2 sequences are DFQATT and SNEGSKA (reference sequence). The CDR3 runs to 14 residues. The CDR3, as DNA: TGCAGTGCTAGAGTAGGAACGCCGGGGAACACCATATATTTT. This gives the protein CSARVGTPGNTIYF.

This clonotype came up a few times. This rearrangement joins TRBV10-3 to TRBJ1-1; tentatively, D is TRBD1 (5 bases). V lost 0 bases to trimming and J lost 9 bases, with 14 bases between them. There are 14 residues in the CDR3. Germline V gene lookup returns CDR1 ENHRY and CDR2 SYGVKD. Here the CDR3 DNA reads TGTGCCATCAGTGAGTCGGAAACAGGAGGTCAAGCTTTCTTT. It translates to CAISESETGGQAFF.

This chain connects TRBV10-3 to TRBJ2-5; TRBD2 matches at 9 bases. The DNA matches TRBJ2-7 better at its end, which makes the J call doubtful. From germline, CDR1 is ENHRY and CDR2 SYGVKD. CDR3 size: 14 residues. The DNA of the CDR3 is TGTGCCACTAGGACTAGCGACGATTCCTACGAGCAGTACTTC. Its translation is CATRTSDDSYEQYF.

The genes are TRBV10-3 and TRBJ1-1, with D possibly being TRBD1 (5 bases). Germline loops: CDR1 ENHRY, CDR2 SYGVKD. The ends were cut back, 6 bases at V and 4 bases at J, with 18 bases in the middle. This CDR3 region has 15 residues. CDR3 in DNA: TGTGCCATCAGCCCTTCAATTGGGGCGGCCACTGAAGCTTTCTTT. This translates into CAISPSIGAATEAFF.

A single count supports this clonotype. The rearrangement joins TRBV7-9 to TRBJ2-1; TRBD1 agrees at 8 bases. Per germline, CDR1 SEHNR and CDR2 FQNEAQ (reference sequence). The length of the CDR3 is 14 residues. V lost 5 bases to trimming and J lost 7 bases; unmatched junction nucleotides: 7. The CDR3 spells CASSARTGRNEQFF. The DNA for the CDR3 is TGTGCCAGCAGCGCACGGACAGGGAGGAATGAGCAGTTCTTC. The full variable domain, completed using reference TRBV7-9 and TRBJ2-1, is DTGVSQNPRHKITKRGQNVTFRCDPISEHNRLYWYRQTLGQGPEFLTYFQNEAQLEKSRLLSDRFSAERPKGSFSTLEIQRTEQGDSAMYLCASSARTGRNEQFFGPGTRLTVL.